This entry is about one T cell receptor beta chain. The entry originates in a study of B cell selection in AIRE deficiency. The length of the CDR3 is 14 residues. V gave up 2 bases and J gave up 3 bases, with 8 bases separating them. CDR1 is ENHRY, CDR2 SYGVKD, per germline. CD4+CD127+ cells were sorted as the conventional CD4 T cells. Only in-frame clones appear in the TCRdb table, and some are missing; sequencing was by immunoSEQ multiplex PCR. The profile shows under 30,000 clones, 97% of them singletons. The chain is built from TRBV10-3 and TRBJ2-1; D possibly uses TRBD1 or TRBD2 (5 bases each). The clonotype comes from a human donor with AIRE deficiency. The source material was conventional CD4+ T cells sorted from PBMCs. The CDR3 sequence: CAISEGTGYNEQFF. Written as DNA, the CDR3 is TGTGCCATCAGTGAGGGGACCGGCTACAATGAGCAGTTCTTC.